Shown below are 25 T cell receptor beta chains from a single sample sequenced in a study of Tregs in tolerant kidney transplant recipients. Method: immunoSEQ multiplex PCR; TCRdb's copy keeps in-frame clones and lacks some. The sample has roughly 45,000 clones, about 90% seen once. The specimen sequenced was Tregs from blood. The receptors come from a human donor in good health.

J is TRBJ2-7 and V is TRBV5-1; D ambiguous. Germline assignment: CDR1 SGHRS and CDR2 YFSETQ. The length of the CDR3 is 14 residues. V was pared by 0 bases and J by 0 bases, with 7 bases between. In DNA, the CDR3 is TGCGCCAGCAGCTTGGGGAGTTACTCCTACGAGCAGTACTTC. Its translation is CASSLGSYSYEQYF.

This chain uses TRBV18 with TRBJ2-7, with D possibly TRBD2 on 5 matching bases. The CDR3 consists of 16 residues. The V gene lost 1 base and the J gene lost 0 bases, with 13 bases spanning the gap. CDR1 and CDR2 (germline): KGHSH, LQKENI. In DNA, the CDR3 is TGTGCCAGCTCACCACGAGGACTTGACTACTCCTACGAGCAGTACTTC. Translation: CASSPRGLDYSYEQYF.

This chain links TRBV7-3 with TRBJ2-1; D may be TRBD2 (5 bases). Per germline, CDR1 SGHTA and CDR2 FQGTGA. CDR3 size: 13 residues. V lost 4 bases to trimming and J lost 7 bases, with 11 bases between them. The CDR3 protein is CASSSDPGNEQFF. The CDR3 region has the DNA TGTGCCAGCAGCTCTGACCCGGGGAATGAGCAGTTCTTC.

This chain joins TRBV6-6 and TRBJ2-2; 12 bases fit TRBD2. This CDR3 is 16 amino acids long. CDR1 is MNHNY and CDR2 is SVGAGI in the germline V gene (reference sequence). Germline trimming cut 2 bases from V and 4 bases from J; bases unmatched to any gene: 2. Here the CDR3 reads CASSYRTSGITGELFF. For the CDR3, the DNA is TGTGCCAGCAGTTACCGGACTAGCGGGATCACCGGGGAGCTGTTTTTT.

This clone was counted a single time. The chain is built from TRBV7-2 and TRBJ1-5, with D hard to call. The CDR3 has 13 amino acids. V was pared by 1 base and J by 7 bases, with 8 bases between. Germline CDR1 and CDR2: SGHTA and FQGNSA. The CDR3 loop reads CASSLVLEQPQHF. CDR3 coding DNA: TGTGCCAGCAGCTTAGTGCTGGAACAGCCCCAGCATTTT.

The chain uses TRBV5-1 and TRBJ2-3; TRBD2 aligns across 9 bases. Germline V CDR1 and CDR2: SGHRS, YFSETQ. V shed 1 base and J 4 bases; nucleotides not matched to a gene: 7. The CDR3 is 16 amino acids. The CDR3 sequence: CASSLFSSGTSDTQYF. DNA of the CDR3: TGCGCCAGCAGCTTGTTTTCTAGCGGGACCTCAGATACGCAGTATTTT. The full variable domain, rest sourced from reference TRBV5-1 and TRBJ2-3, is KAGVTQTPRYLIKTRGQQVTLSCSPISGHRSVSWYQQTPGQGLQFLFEYFSETQRNKGNFPGRFSGRQFSNSRSEMNVSTLELGDSALYLCASSLFSSGTSDTQYFGPGTRLTVL.

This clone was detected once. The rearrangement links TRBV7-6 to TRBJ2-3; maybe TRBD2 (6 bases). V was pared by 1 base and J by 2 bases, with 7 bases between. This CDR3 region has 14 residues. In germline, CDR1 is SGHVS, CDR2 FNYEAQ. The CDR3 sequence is CASSLVADTDTQYF. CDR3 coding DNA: TGTGCCAGCAGCTTAGTAGCGGACACAGATACGCAGTATTTT.

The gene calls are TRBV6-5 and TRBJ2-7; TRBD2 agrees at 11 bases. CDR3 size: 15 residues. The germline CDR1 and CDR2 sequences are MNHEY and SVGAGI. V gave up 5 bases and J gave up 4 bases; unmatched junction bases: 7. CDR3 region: CASSQWVAGGYEQYF. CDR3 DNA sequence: TGTGCCAGCAGTCAGTGGGTAGCGGGAGGGTACGAGCAGTACTTC.

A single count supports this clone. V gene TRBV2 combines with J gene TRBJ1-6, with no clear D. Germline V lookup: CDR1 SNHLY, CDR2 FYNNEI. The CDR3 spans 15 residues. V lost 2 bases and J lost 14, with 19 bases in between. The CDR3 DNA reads TGTGCCAGCAGTGAACGGCCCTTCGGCTTAGGAGCCCTCCACTTT. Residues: CASSERPFGLGALHF.

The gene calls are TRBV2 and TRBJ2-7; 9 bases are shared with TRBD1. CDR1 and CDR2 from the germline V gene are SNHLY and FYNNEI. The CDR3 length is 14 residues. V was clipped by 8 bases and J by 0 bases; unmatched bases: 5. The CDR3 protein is CASGSGQGSYEQYF. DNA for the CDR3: TGTGCCAGCGGGTCGGGACAGGGCTCCTACGAGCAGTACTTC.

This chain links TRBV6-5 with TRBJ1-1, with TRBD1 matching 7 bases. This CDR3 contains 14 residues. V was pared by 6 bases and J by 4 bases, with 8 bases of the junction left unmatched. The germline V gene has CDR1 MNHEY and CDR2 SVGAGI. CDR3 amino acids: CASRNRDSGTEAFF. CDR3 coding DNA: TGTGCCAGCAGGAATCGGGACAGTGGCACTGAAGCTTTCTTT.

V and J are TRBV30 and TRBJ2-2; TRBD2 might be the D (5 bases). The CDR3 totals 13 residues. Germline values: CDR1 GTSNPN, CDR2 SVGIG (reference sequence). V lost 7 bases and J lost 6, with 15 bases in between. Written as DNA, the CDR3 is TGTGCCTCCGGGATCTCTGGGTCCGGGGAGCTGTTTTTT. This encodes CASGISGSGELFF. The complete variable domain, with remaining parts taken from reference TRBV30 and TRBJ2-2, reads SQTIHQWPATLVQPVGSPLSLECTVEGTSNPNLYWYRQAAGRGLQLLFYSVGIGQISSEVPQNLSASRPQDRQFILSSKKLLLSDSGFYLCASGISGSGELFFGEGSRLTVL.

The CDR3 here is CASIGLYEQYF. In nucleotides, the CDR3 is TGTGCCAGCATAGGTCTTTACGAGCAGTACTTC. This chain uses TRBV6-1 with TRBJ2-7, with D unresolved. The V gene lost 7 bases and the J gene lost 4 bases, with 8 bases spanning the gap. The CDR3 spans 11 residues. Looked up from germline, CDR1 is MNHNS and CDR2 is SASEGT.

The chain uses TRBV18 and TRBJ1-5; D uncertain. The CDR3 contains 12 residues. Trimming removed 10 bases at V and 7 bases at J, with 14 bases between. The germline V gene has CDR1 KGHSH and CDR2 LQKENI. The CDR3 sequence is CATSFSGQPQHF. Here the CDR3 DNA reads TGTGCCACATCGTTTTCGGGGCAGCCCCAGCATTTT.

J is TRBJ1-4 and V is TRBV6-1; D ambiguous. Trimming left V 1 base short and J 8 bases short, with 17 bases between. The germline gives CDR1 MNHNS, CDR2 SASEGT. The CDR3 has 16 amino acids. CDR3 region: CASSEDLSILREKLFF. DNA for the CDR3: TGTGCCAGCAGTGAAGATCTCAGTATTCTAAGAGAAAAACTGTTTTTT.

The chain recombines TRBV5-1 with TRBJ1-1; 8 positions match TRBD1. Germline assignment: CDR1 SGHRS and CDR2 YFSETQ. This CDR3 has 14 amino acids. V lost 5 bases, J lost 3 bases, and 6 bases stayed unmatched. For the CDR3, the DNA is TGCGCCAGCAGGTTTCAGGGGGCGGACACTGAAGCTTTCTTT. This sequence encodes CASRFQGADTEAFF.

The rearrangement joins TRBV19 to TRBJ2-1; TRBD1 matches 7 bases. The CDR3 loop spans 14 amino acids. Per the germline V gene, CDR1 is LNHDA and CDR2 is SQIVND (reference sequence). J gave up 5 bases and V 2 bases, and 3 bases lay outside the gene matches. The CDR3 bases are TGTGCCAGTAGTATAACAGGGGTCCACAATGAGCAGTTCTTC. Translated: CASSITGVHNEQFF.

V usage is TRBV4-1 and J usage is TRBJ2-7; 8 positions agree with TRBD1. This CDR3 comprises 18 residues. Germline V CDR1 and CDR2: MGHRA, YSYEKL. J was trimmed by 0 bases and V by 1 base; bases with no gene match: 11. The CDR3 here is CASSQGPLRQGASYEQYF. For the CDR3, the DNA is TGCGCCAGCAGCCAAGGTCCCCTACGGCAGGGGGCCTCCTACGAGCAGTACTTC.

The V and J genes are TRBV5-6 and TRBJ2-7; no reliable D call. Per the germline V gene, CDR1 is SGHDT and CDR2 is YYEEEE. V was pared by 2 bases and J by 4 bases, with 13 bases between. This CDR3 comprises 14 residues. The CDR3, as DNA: TGTGCCAGCAGCTTTCGCATCCTAGGGTACGAGCAGTACTTC. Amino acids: CASSFRILGYEQYF.

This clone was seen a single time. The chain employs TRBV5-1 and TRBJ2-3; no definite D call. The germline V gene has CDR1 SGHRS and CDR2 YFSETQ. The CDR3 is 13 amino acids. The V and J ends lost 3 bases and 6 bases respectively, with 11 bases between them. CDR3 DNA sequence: TGCGCCAGCAGCTCCCGTCCCGGGGATACGCAGTATTTT. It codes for CASSSRPGDTQYF.

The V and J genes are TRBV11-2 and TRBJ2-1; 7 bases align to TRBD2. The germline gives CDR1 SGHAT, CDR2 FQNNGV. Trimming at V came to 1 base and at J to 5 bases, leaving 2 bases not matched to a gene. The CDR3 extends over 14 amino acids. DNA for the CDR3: TGTGCCAGCAGCTTAGGCCTAGCGGACAATGAGCAGTTCTTC. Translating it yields CASSLGLADNEQFF.

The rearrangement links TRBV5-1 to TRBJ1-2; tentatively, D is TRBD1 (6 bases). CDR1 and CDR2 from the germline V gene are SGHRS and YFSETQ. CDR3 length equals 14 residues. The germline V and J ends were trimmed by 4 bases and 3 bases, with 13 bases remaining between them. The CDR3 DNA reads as TGCGCCAGCAGCCTTTTAGGGGGGGACTATGGCTACACCTTC. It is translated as CASSLLGGDYGYTF.

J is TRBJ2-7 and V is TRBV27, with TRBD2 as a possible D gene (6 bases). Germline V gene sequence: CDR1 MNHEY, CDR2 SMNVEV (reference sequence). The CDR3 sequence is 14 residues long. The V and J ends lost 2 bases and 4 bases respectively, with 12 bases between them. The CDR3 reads CASSLPGTVYEQYF. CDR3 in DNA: TGTGCCAGCAGTTTACCCGGGACTGTTTACGAGCAGTACTTC.

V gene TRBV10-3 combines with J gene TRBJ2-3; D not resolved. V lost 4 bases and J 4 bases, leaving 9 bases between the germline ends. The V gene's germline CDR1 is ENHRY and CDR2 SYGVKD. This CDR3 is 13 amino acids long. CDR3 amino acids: CAISGWAADTQYF. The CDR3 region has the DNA TGTGCCATCAGTGGCTGGGCGGCAGATACGCAGTATTTT.

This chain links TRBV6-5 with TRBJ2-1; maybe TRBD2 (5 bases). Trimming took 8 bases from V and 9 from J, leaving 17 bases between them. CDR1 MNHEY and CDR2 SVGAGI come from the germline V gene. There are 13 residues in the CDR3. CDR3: CASAPKEGGEQFF. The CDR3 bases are TGTGCCAGCGCTCCAAAAGAGGGCGGTGAGCAGTTCTTC.